These T cell receptor beta chains were read from a single sample in a study of T cell changes during pregnancy in multiple sclerosis. Some clones are missing from TCRdb's copy, which holds only in-frame ones; the method was immunoSEQ multiplex PCR. The sample contains 60,000 to 80,000 clones, around 85% of which appear only once. The sequencing used peripheral blood, collected before pregnancy. These receptors were obtained from a female donor with multiple sclerosis, enrolled in a pregnancy study. CDR3s include the opening cysteine and the closing phenylalanine or tryptophan.

J	V	CDR3
TRBJ1-3	TRBV14	CASSQRGNSGNTIYF
TRBJ2-1	TRBV29-1	CSETLTGGYEQFF
TRBJ1-4	TRBV7-9	CASTQGLLRGEKLFF
TRBJ1-1	TRBV9	CASSVGGGMNTEAFF
TRBJ1-2	TRBV5-1	CASSLAQGDGYTF
TRBJ1-1	TRBV29-1	CSVGQGRNTEAFF
TRBJ2-5	TRBV7-8	CASSPHGNSIETQYF
TRBJ1-1	TRBV2	CASSEFGGKTNTEAFF
TRBJ2-7	TRBV30	CAWTPASGGYEQYF
TRBJ2-7	TRBV2	CASSDGQSSMHF
TRBJ2-7	TRBV4-2	CASSQGSLSSYEQYF
TRBJ2-7	TRBV19	CASSRTVNTPYEQYF
TRBJ1-6	TRBV15	CATSRGGGLDNSPLHF
TRBJ1-1	TRBV7-2	CASSLVGVNTEAFF
TRBJ2-7	TRBV7-6	CASSLGGTPGHGFYEQYF
TRBJ1-6	TRBV13	CASTKKHGKNSPLHF
TRBJ2-5	TRBV5-1	CASSSGGGETQYF
TRBJ2-7	TRBV7-6	CASSHGSGSEQYF
TRBJ2-1	TRBV10-2	CASRSGLATREGNEQFF
TRBJ1-1	TRBV9	CASSVSIERGVEAFF
TRBJ1-5	TRBV27	CASSLGGQYGNQPQHF
TRBJ1-5	TRBV19	CATTGQGARGGKNQPQHF
TRBJ2-2	TRBV14	CASSPTSGSGELFF
TRBJ2-3	TRBV5-1	CASSSTGTRLSTDTQYF
TRBJ2-7	TRBV10-3	CATRDRSVSSYEQYF
TRBJ1-1	TRBV10-2	CASSEGRKKAFF
TRBJ1-2	TRBV2	CASSGQGLLYGYTF
TRBJ2-3	TRBV2	CASILRGTHADTQYF
TRBJ2-7	TRBV7-9	CASRFTGGLGEQYF
TRBJ2-1	TRBV2	CASRQGTSGRGAGNEQFF
TRBJ2-7	TRBV27	CARDTGIKGYEQYF
TRBJ2-1	TRBV30	CAWSSDRVVYEQFF
TRBJ2-4	TRBV5-4	CASSTSGVENIQYF
TRBJ2-3	TRBV5-1	CASSLSTGRSDTQYF
TRBJ1-5	TRBV7-8	CASVSGFSNQPQHF
TRBJ2-1	TRBV10-2	CASRGSLGSYNEQFF
TRBJ2-1	TRBV7-9	CASRPGTSTENEQFF